The 8 T cell receptor beta chains in this list originate from one sample, sequenced in a study of T-cell memory formation after mild COVID-19. TCRdb processed the 5' RACE reads anew with MiXCR; each CDR3 protein has one entry. The data contain fewer than 350,000 distinct CDR3 sequences, 15% to 20% of them singletons. The sample consisted of PBMCs or a T cell subset sorted from them (not recorded which). The receptors derive from a man aged 18 to 30 who had mild COVID-19 (a few samples of this study predate the infection). Cell type and time point are not known.

The J gene is TRBJ2-5, the V gene TRBV7-2; no reliable D call. The CDR3 has 16 residues. CDR1 SGHTA and CDR2 FQGNSA come from the germline V gene. The V and J ends lost 0 bases and 6 bases respectively, with 17 bases between them. The CDR3 loop reads CASSLALDRVRKTQYF. In nucleotides, the CDR3 is TGTGCCAGCAGCTTAGCGCTGGACCGAGTCAGAAAGACCCAGTACTTC.

This clonotype was detected a few times. The chain recombines TRBV6-1 with TRBJ1-4, with 8 nucleotides matching TRBD1. Per germline, CDR1 MNHNS and CDR2 SASEGT. The CDR3 loop spans 15 amino acids. The trim removed 6 bases at V and 8 bases at J, leaving 11 bases unmatched. The CDR3 region is CASRNGQGDREKLFF. CDR3 in DNA: TGTGCCAGCAGAAACGGACAGGGCGATAGGGAAAAACTGTTTTTT.

This clonotype has more than one count but fewer than ten. The chain links TRBV11-3 to TRBJ2-3; D perhaps matches TRBD1 (8 bases). This CDR3 is 15 amino acids long. Germline-derived CDR1 and CDR2 are SGHNT and YENEEA. V shed 4 bases and J shed 5 bases, with 16 bases lying between them. CDR3 sequence: CASSSSTGEGDTQYF. Written as DNA, the CDR3 is TGTGCCAGCAGCTCCTCGACAGGGGAGGGAGATACGCAGTATTTT.

A few counts support this clonotype. The chain links TRBV11-2 to TRBJ2-5, with 8 bases fitting TRBD2. V shed 2 bases, J shed 5 bases, and the junction held 16 bases outside the gene matches. The CDR3 has 18 amino acids. Germline loops: CDR1 SGHAT, CDR2 FQNNGV. CDR3 protein: CASSLFWRGDPWGETQYF. In DNA form, the CDR3 reads TGTGCCAGCAGCTTATTTTGGCGGGGGGACCCGTGGGGGGAGACCCAGTACTTC.

The chain joins TRBV7-2 to TRBJ2-1; a weak D match, TRBD2 (6 bases). Germline CDR1 and CDR2: SGHTA and FQGNSA. This CDR3 has 16 amino acids. With 1 base removed from V and 3 bases from J, the gap between germline ends came to 13 bases. The CDR3 reads CASSLDPRGNYNEQFF. The DNA of the CDR3 is TGTGCCAGCAGCTTAGACCCCCGGGGGAACTACAATGAGCAGTTCTTC. Looking up the rest from reference TRBV7-2 and TRBJ2-1 gives the full variable domain: GAGVSQSPSNKVTEKGKDVELRCDPISGHTALYWYRQSLGQGLEFLIYFQGNSAPDKSGLPSDRFSAERTGGSVSTLTIQRTQQEDSAVYLCASSLDPRGNYNEQFFGPGTRLTVL.

This clonotype was detected a few times. This chain connects TRBV12-3 or TRBV12-4 to TRBJ1-1; TRBD1 is a possible D gene (6 bases). V was cut by 2 bases and J by 11 bases, with 18 bases left in between. The CDR3 has 14 amino acids. The CDR3 protein is CASSLTGGGPAAFF. CDR3 sequence (DNA): TGTGCCAGCAGTTTAACCGGCGGGGGGCCGGCGGCTTTCTTT.

The rearrangement joins TRBV7-9 to TRBJ2-7, with 11 bases matching TRBD2. CDR1 is SEHNR and CDR2 is FQNEAQ in the germline V gene (reference sequence). Losses at the gene ends were 6 bases for V and 0 bases for J; bases not matched to a gene: 4. The CDR3 length is 15 residues. The CDR3 nucleotides read TGTGCCAGCAGACGGACTAGCGGGCTCTCCTACGAGCAGTACTTC. It specifies CASRRTSGLSYEQYF.

The rearrangement links TRBV5-4 to TRBJ1-1; D uncertain. This CDR3 spans 15 amino acids. V dropped 6 bases and J dropped 7 bases, with 22 bases sitting between them. Germline V gene data show CDR1 as SGHNT and CDR2 as YYREEE (reference sequence). The CDR3: CASTTGVEAGSEAFF. The CDR3 region has the DNA TGTGCCAGCACGACCGGCGTTGAGGCGGGGAGTGAAGCTTTCTTT. The complete variable domain, with remaining parts taken from reference TRBV5-4 and TRBJ1-1, reads ETGVTQSPTHLIKTRGQQVTLRCSSQSGHNTVSWYQQALGQGPQFIFQYYREEENGRGNFPPRFSGLQFPNYSSELNVNALELDDSALYLCASTTGVEAGSEAFFGQGTRLTVV.